The entry below describes one T cell receptor beta chain. The germline CDR1 and CDR2 sequences are LGHDT and YNNKEL (reference sequence). The length of the CDR3 is 18 residues. The data originate from a study of T cells expressing NK-cell markers. With UMIs, 5'RACE template switching was used to make TCR beta cDNA. Reprocessing the 5' RACE reads, TCRdb reports a single entry for every CDR3 protein and omits DNA. The table for this sample gives hundreds of thousands of distinct CDR3 sequences. V is TRBV3-1 and J is TRBJ2-2; without DNA, the TCRdb call of TRBD1 cannot be checked. The receptor comes from a man aged 18-70 years in good health. Sequenced input: blood T cells: a sorted CD56 or NKG2C T cell subset, CD4+ or CD8+ T cells, or bulk PBMC T cells (not recorded which). CDR3 sequence: CASSQVPAGRPGFRELFF.